The 14 T cell receptor beta chains listed next were all sequenced from one sample in a study of blood T cells in healthy people across ages. The second PCR ran roughly 6 to 11 cycles with a sample-barcoded 5' primer and J-beta primers. TCRdb recomputed calls from the 5' RACE reads with MiXCR, one row per CDR3 protein. The repertoire holds about 1 million distinct CDR3 sequences, with roughly 45% as singletons. The sequenced material came from blood. The receptors derive from a woman aged 55-69 years in good health.

In this sample, this clonotype turned up a few times. This chain links TRBV9 with TRBJ2-7; 10 positions match TRBD1. The CDR3 has 14 residues. V dropped 4 bases and J dropped 3; count of bases not matched to a gene: 4. The germline CDR1 and CDR2 sequences are SGDLS and YYNGEE. The CDR3 spells CASSRTGGLYEQYF. The CDR3 region has the DNA TGTGCCAGCAGCCGGACAGGGGGGCTCTACGAGCAGTACTTC.

In its sample, this clonotype was seen a few times. The chain carries TRBV27 and TRBJ2-5; a weak D match, TRBD2 (6 bases). The V and J ends lost 2 bases and 5 bases respectively, with 9 bases between them. The CDR3 loop spans 13 amino acids. Looked up from germline, CDR1 is MNHEY and CDR2 is SMNVEV (reference sequence). CDR3 in DNA: TGTGCCAGCAGTTTACGGCTAGCGGAGACCCAGTACTTC. Its translation: CASSLRLAETQYF.

The chain couples TRBV29-1 to TRBJ2-3, with 7 nucleotides matching TRBD2. Trimming took 6 bases from V and 4 from J; bases not matched to a gene: 10. The CDR3 runs to 14 residues. Looked up from germline, CDR1 is SQVTM and CDR2 is ANQGSEA. CDR3 sequence reads: CSVTSRAVADTQYF. For the CDR3, the DNA is TGCAGCGTGACTAGCAGGGCCGTCGCAGATACGCAGTATTTT.

V is TRBV11-3 and J is TRBJ2-5; 8 positions agree with TRBD1. The V and J ends lost 1 base and 3 bases, in that order; junction bases with no gene match: 4. Germline CDR1 and CDR2: SGHNT and YENEEA. CDR3 length: 15 amino acids. This CDR3 is CASSLGTGTKETQYF. The CDR3 bases are TGTGCCAGCAGCTTAGGGACAGGGACCAAAGAGACCCAGTACTTC.

The chain combines TRBV12-3 or TRBV12-4 with TRBJ2-7, with D possibly matching TRBD2 (6 bases). CDR3 length: 16 amino acids. V lost 2 bases, J lost 7 bases, and 21 bases lay in between. DNA for the CDR3: TGTGCCAGCAGTTTAAGTAGCGGAAACTCCTACAATGAGCAGTACTTC. Protein product: CASSLSSGNSYNEQYF.

This chain uses TRBV28 with TRBJ2-1, with TRBD1 as a possible D gene (5 bases). The V end lost 10 bases, the J end lost 9 bases, and 25 bases lay between the germline ends. This CDR3 comprises 15 residues. Germline values: CDR1 MDHEN, CDR2 SYDVKM. CDR3 in amino acids: CATAPPRQGFSEQFF. Here the CDR3 DNA reads TGTGCCACCGCGCCGCCGAGGCAGGGTTTTAGTGAGCAGTTCTTC.

This clonotype was observed at least ten times. The rearrangement links TRBV20-1 to TRBJ2-1, with a tentative D call TRBD1 (6 bases). From germline, CDR1 is DFQATT and CDR2 SNEGSKA (reference sequence). Trimming removed 0 bases at V and 7 bases at J, with 16 bases between. The CDR3 is 15 residues long. CDR3 DNA: TGCAGTGCTAGAGATTTTGGGGGCGGTAGGAATGAGCAGTTCTTC. It specifies CSARDFGGGRNEQFF.

This clonotype was found a few times. V gene TRBV14 combines with J gene TRBJ2-3, with D perhaps TRBD1 or TRBD2 (6 bases each). Germline V gene sequence: CDR1 SGHDN, CDR2 FVKESK. Trimming cost V 3 bases and J 2 bases, with 9 bases left between them. The CDR3 loop spans 14 amino acids. CDR3 in amino acids: CASSQRDNTDTQYF. The CDR3 nucleotides read TGTGCCAGCAGCCAGCGGGACAACACAGATACGCAGTATTTT.

The table lists this clonotype with a few counts. The chain links TRBV11-2 to TRBJ2-1; D might be TRBD1 (6 bases). The CDR3 is made up of 15 amino acids. The V gene lost 0 bases and the J gene lost 3 bases, with 9 bases spanning the gap. CDR1 and CDR2 from the germline V gene are SGHAT and FQNNGV. For the CDR3, the DNA is TGTGCCAGCAGCTTAGAAACAGGGAACTACAATGAGCAGTTCTTC. Its translation is CASSLETGNYNEQFF.

This clonotype turned up a few times. The chain employs TRBV7-9 and TRBJ2-1, with D possibly being TRBD2 (5 bases). Deletions cut 3 bases from V and 6 bases from J, with 15 bases between. The CDR3 has 15 amino acids. Germline V CDR1 and CDR2: SEHNR, FQNEAQ (reference sequence). CDR3 amino acids: CASSFPTRAGNEQFF. CDR3 in DNA: TGTGCCAGCAGCTTCCCGACACGGGCGGGCAATGAGCAGTTCTTC.

This clonotype came up a few times. V gene TRBV7-2 combines with J gene TRBJ2-7; D possibly corresponds to TRBD2 (6 bases). Near its end, the DNA agrees better with TRBJ2-5, so the J call may be wrong. CDR1 is SGHTA and CDR2 is FQGNSA in the germline V gene. The CDR3 runs to 14 residues. DNA of the CDR3: TGTGCCAGCAGCCAGGGACTGGGGGGAAGGACCCAGTACTTC. Translating gives CASSQGLGGRTQYF.

The rearrangement joins TRBV4-3 to TRBJ2-7; no clear D gene. The CDR3 covers 15 residues. The germline CDR1 and CDR2 sequences are LGHNA and YSLEER. V was trimmed by 1 base and J by 3 bases, leaving 13 bases between them. In DNA, the CDR3 is TGCGCCAGCAGCCAAGGACGGACCGGCCTCTACGAGCAGTACTTC. As protein: CASSQGRTGLYEQYF.

The V gene is TRBV12-3 or TRBV12-4, the J gene TRBJ1-2, with 8 bases aligning to TRBD1. The CDR3 has 14 amino acids. V was pared by 6 bases and J by 3 bases, with 6 bases of the junction left unmatched. Written as DNA, the CDR3 is TGTGCCAGCAGGCCCCAGGGGGCCGACTATGGCTACACCTTC. Translation: CASRPQGADYGYTF.

The rearrangement links TRBV11-2 to TRBJ2-5; 9 nucleotides agree with TRBD2. The J call may be faulty, since TRBJ2-7 better matches the DNA end. CDR1 SGHAT and CDR2 FQNNGV come from the germline V gene. The CDR3 spans 15 residues. CDR3 residues: CASSLEGSGRTEQYF. DNA for the CDR3: TGTGCCAGCAGCTTAGAGGGCAGCGGGAGGACCGAGCAGTACTTC.